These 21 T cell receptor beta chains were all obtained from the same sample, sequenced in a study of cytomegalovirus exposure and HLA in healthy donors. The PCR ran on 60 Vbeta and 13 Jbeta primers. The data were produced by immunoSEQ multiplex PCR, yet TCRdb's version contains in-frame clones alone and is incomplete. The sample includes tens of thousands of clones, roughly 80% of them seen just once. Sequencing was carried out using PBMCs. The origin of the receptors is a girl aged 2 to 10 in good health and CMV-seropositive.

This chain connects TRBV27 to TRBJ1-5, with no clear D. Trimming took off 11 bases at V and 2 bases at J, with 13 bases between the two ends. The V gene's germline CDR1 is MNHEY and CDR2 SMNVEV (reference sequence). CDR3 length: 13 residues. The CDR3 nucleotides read TGTGCCGCCTCCGTCGGGGGCAATCAGCCCCAGCATTTT. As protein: CAASVGGNQPQHF.

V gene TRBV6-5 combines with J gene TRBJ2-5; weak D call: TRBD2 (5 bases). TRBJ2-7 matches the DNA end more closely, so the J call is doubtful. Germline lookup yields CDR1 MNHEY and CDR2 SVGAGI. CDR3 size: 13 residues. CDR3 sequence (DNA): TGTGCCAGCATGGGAGCGCTTTCCTACGAGCAGTACTTC. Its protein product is CASMGALSYEQYF.

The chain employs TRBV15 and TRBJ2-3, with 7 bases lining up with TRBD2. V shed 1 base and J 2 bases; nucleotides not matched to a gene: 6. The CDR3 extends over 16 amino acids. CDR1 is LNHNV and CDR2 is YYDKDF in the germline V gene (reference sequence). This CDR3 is CATSRGGGGDTDTQYF. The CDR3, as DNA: TGTGCCACCAGCAGAGGCGGGGGAGGAGACACAGATACGCAGTATTTT.

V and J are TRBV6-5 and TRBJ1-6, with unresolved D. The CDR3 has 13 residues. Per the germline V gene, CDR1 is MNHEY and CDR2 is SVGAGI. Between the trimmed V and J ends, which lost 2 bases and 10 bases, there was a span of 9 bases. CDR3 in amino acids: CASSYEGGSPLHF. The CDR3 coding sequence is TGTGCCAGCAGTTACGAGGGAGGGTCACCCCTCCACTTT.

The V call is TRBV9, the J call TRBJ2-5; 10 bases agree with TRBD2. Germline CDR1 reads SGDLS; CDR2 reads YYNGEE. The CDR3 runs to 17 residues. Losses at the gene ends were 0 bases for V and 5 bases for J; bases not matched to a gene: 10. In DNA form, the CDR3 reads TGTGCCAGCAGCGTAGTTGGAGCGGGAGGGAATATGGAGACCCAGTACTTC. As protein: CASSVVGAGGNMETQYF.

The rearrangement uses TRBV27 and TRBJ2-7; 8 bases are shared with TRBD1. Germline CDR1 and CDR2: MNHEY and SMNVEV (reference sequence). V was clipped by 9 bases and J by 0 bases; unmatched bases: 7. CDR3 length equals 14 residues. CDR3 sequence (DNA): TGTGCCAGTGGACAGGGCCTGACCTCCTACGAGCAGTACTTC. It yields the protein CASGQGLTSYEQYF.

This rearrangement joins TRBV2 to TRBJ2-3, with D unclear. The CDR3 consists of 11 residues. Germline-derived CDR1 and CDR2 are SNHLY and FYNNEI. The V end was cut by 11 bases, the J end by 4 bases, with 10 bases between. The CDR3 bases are TGTGCCTGCACCCGGGCAGATACGCAGTATTTT. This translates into CACTRADTQYF.

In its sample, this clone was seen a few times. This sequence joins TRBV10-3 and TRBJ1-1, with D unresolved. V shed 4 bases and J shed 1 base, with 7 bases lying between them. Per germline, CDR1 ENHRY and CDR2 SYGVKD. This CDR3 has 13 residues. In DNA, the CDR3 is TGTGCCATCAGTGGACGAGGGAACACTGAAGCTTTCTTT. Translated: CAISGRGNTEAFF.

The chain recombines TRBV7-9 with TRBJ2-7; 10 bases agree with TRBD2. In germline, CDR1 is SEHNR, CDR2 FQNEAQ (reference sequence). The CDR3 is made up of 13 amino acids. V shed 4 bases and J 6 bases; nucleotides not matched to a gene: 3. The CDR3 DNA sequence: TGTGCCAGCAGCTCTATAGCGGGAGGCGAGCAGTACTTC. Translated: CASSSIAGGEQYF.

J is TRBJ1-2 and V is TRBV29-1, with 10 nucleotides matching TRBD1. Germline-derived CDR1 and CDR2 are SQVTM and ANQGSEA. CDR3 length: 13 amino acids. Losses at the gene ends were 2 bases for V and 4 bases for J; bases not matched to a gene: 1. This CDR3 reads CSVERQGAYGYTF. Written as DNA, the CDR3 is TGCAGCGTTGAAAGACAGGGGGCCTATGGCTACACCTTC. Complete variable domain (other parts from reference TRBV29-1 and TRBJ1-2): SAVISQKPSRDICQRGTSLTIQCQVDSQVTMMFWYRQQPGQSLTLIATANQGSEATYESGFVIDKFPISRPNLTFSTLTVSNMSPEDSSIYLCSVERQGAYGYTFGSGTRLTVV.

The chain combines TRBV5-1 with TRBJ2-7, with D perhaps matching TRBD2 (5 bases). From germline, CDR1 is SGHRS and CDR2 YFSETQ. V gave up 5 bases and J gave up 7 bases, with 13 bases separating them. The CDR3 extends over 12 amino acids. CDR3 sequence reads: CASSSEPGEQYF. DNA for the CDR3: TGCGCCAGCAGTTCGGAGCCGGGAGAGCAGTACTTC.

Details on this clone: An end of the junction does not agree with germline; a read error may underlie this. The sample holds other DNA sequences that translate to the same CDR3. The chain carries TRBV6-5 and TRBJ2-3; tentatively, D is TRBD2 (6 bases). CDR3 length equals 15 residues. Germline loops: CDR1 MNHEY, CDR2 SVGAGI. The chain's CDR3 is CASSYVGGMGDTQYF. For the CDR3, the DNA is TGCGCCAGCAGTTACGTGGGGGGAATGGGAGATACGCAGTATTTT.

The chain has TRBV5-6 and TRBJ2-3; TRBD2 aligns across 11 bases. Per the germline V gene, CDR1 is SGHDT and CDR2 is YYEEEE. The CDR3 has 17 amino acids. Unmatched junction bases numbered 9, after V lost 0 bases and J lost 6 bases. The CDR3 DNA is TGTGCCAGCAGCTTGGGTAGCGGGAGGGGAAAATGGGATACGCAGTATTTT. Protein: CASSLGSGRGKWDTQYF.

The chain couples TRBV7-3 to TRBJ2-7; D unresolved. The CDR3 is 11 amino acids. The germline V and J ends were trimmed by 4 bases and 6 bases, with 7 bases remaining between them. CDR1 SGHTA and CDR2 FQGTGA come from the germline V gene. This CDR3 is CASSSGPEQYF. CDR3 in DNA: TGTGCCAGCAGCTCGGGTCCCGAGCAGTACTTC.

Here the CDR3 DNA reads TGCGCCAGCAGCCAAGGAGGGCTCATGAACACTGAAGCTTTCTTT. The encoded protein is CASSQGGLMNTEAFF. The rearrangement links TRBV4-1 to TRBJ1-1; no firm D call. The CDR3 runs to 15 residues. V was clipped by 1 base and J by 0 bases, with 9 bases between them. In germline, CDR1 is MGHRA, CDR2 YSYEKL.

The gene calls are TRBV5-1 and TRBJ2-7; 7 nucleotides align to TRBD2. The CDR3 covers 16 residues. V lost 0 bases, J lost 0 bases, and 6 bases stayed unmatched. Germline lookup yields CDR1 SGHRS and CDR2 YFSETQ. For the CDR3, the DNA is TGCGCCAGCAGCTTGGCCGCTAGCGGTAGCTCCTACGAGCAGTACTTC. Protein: CASSLAASGSSYEQYF.

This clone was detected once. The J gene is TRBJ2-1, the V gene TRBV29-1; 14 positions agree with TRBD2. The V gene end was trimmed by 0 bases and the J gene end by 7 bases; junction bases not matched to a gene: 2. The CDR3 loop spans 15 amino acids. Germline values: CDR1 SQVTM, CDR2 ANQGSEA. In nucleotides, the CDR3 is TGCAGCGTTGAAGAAGGGACTAGCGGGAGTAATGAGCAGTTCTTC. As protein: CSVEEGTSGSNEQFF.

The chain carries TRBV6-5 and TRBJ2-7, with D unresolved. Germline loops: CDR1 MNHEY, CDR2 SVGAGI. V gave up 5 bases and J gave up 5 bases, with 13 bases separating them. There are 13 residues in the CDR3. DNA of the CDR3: TGTGCCAGCAGTCCCAGTACGTCCCACGAGCAGTACTTC. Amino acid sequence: CASSPSTSHEQYF.

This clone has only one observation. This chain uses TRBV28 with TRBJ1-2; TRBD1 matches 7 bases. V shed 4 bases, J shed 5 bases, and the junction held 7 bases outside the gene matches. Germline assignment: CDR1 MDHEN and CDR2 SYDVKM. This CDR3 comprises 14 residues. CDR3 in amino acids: CASSSPGTAYGYTF. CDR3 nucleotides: TGTGCCAGCAGTTCCCCCGGGACAGCATATGGCTACACCTTC.

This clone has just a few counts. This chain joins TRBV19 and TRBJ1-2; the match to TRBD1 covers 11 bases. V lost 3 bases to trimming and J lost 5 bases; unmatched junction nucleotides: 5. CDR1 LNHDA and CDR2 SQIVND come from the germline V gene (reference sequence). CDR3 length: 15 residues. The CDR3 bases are TGTGCCAGTAGTATTCCGGGACAGGGGGTTTATGGCTACACCTTC. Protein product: CASSIPGQGVYGYTF.

CDR3 nucleotides: TGTGCCAGTAGTTACGGCGACAGAAACACTGAAGCTTTCTTT. This encodes CASSYGDRNTEAFF. The chain links TRBV11-1 to TRBJ1-1; TRBD1 might be the D (5 bases). This CDR3 contains 14 residues. The germline V gene encodes CDR1 SGHAT and CDR2 FQDESV (reference sequence). Trimming stripped 9 bases from V and 2 bases from J, with 16 bases between.